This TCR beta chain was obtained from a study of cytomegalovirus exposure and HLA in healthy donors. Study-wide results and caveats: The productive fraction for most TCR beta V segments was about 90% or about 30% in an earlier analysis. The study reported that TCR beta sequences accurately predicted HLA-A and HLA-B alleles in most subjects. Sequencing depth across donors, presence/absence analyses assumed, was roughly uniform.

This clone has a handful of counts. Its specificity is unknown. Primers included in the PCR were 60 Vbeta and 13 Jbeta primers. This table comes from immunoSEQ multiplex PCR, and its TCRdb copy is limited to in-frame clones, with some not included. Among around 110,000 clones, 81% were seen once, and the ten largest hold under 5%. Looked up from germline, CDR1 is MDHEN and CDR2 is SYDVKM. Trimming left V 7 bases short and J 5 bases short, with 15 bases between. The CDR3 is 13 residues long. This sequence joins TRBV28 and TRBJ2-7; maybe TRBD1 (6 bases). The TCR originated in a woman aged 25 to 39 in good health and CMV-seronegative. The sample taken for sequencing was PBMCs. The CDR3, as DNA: TGTGCCAGCATAGGTCCGGGACACAACGAGCAGTACTTC. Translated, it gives CASIGPGHNEQYF.